The source of this T cell receptor (beta chain) is a study of shared T cell receptors in the human thymus. The CDR3 loop spans 16 amino acids. The junction had 7 bases not matched to a gene; V was cut back by 8 bases and J by 3 bases. CDR1 and CDR2 from the germline V gene are ENHRY and SYGVKD. The protocol was immunoSEQ multiplex PCR, while the TCRdb copy is restricted to in-frame clones and leaves out a portion. The profile covers hundreds of thousands of clones, with approximately 85% appearing a single time and about 0.011% taken by the ten largest. This same sample was also taken into another study, of human thymus T cells. From that paper: Immunologically healthy infants in Finland undergoing congenital heart defect surgery were the donors. The thymus tissue came from resections taken during corrective heart surgery.

The source material was thymocytes. The chain is built from TRBV10-3 and TRBJ2-6, with 10 bases identical to TRBD2. The TCR was taken from a girl under two years old with a congenital heart defect. CDR3 DNA: TGTGCCATCCGAGCGGGGGGGCCGGTTGGGGCCAACGTCCTGACTTTC. It codes for CAIRAGGPVGANVLTF.